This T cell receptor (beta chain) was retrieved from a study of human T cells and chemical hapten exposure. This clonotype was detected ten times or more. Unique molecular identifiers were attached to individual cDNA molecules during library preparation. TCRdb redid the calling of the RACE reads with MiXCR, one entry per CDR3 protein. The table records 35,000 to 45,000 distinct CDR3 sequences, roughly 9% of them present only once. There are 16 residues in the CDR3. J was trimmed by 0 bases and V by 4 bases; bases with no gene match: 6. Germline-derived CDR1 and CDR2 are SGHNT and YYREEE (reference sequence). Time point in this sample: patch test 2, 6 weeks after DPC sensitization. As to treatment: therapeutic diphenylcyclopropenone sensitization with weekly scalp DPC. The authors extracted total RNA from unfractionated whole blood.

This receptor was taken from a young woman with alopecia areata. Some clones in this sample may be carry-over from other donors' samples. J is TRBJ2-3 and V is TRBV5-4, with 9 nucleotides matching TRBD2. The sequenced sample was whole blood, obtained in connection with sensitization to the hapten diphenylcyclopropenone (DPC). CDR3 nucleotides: TGTGCCAGCAGCGTGCGGCTAGCGGGGAGCACAGATACGCAGTATTTT. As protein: CASSVRLAGSTDTQYF. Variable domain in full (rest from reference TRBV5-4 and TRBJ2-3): ETGVTQSPTHLIKTRGQQVTLRCSSQSGHNTVSWYQQALGQGPQFIFQYYREEENGRGNFPPRFSGLQFPNYSSELNVNALELDDSALYLCASSVRLAGSTDTQYFGPGTRLTVL.